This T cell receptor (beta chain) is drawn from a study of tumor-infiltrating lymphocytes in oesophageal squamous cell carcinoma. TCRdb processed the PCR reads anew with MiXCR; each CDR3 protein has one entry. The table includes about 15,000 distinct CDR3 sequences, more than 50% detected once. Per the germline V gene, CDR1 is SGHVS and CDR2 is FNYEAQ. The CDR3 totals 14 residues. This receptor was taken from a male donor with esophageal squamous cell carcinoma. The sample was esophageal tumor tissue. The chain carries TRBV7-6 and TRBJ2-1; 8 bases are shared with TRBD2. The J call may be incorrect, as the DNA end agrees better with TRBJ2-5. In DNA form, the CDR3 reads TGTGCCAGCGCAAAGCGGGGGTCTGGGGAGACCCAGTACTTC. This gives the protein CASAKRGSGETQYF.